The 18 T cell receptor beta chains presented below share a single source sample, sequenced in a study of PD-L1 blockade in urothelial cancer. Using immunoSEQ multiplex PCR, the repertoire was profiled, and TCRdb retains in-frame clones only, with some absent. The sample lists about 130,000 clones, approximately 84% occurring once. Time point noted: pretreatment peripheral blood. The sample in question was PBMCs, obtained around atezolizumab (anti-PD-L1) treatment. The receptors derive from a man between 50 and 59 years old with urothelial cancer.

The chain links TRBV30 to TRBJ1-3, with D hard to call. The germline gives CDR1 GTSNPN, CDR2 SVGIG (reference sequence). This CDR3 is 12 amino acids long. Trimming left V 6 bases short and J 3 bases short, with 9 bases between. The chain's CDR3 is CACQPGGNTIYF. CDR3 in DNA: TGTGCCTGCCAACCGGGTGGAAACACCATATATTTT.

V is TRBV7-2 and J is TRBJ1-3; D is ambiguous. The CDR3 has 14 amino acids. The germline V gene has CDR1 SGHTA and CDR2 FQGNSA. The germline V and J ends were trimmed by 1 base and 2 bases, with 6 bases remaining between them. The DNA for the CDR3 is TGTGCCAGCAGCTTAGTGGCAGCTGGAAACACCATATATTTT. Its protein product is CASSLVAAGNTIYF.

In this sample, this clone turned up a few times. This sequence joins TRBV5-1 and TRBJ2-1; TRBD2 aligns across 8 bases. Losses at the gene ends were 4 bases for V and 7 bases for J; bases not matched to a gene: 7. This CDR3 is 14 amino acids long. CDR1 SGHRS and CDR2 YFSETQ come from the germline V gene. In DNA form, the CDR3 reads TGCGCCAGCAGCAGAACGGGAGGGTTAAATGAGCAGTTCTTC. Translating gives CASSRTGGLNEQFF.

CDR3 amino acids: CASSIGGTGVGETQYF. The CDR3, as DNA: TGTGCCAGCAGCATCGGGGGGACGGGAGTTGGGGAGACCCAGTACTTC. The rearrangement uses TRBV7-9 and TRBJ2-5; 7 bases agree with TRBD2. Germline V CDR1 and CDR2: SEHNR, FQNEAQ (reference sequence). V dropped 5 bases and J dropped 5; count of bases not matched to a gene: 14. The CDR3 runs 16 residues.

This clone was observed a handful of times. The same CDR3 is also encoded by other DNA sequences in this sample. The rearrangement uses TRBV28 and TRBJ1-3; unclear D gene. The CDR3 extends over 13 amino acids. The germline CDR1 and CDR2 sequences are MDHEN and SYDVKM. The V gene lost 5 bases and the J gene lost 0 bases, with 5 bases spanning the gap. CDR3 loop: CASSPGSGNTIYF. The CDR3 region has the DNA TGTGCCAGCAGTCCCGGCTCTGGAAACACCATATATTTT.

The chain couples TRBV5-1 to TRBJ2-7; 7 nucleotides line up with TRBD2. This CDR3 is built from 14 residues. Germline CDR1 SGHRS, CDR2 YFSETQ. Losses at the gene ends were 6 bases for V and 2 bases for J; bases not matched to a gene: 8. The CDR3 nucleotides read TGCGCCAGCAATCCGGGACTACCTCCCTACGAGCAGTACTTC. Residues: CASNPGLPPYEQYF.

This sequence joins TRBV19 and TRBJ2-5; TRBD2 might be the D (6 bases). Trimming removed 6 bases at V and 5 bases at J, with 13 bases between. The germline V gene has CDR1 LNHDA and CDR2 SQIVND (reference sequence). This CDR3 has 13 amino acids. This CDR3 reads CASSTGLLETQYF. In DNA, the CDR3 is TGTGCCAGTAGCACGGGACTCTTGGAGACCCAGTACTTC.

This chain uses TRBV5-4 with TRBJ1-3, with 7 positions matching TRBD1. After removal of 4 bases from V and 2 bases from J, the junction contained 0 bases not matched to a gene. CDR3 length equals 13 residues. CDR1 is SGHNT and CDR2 is YYREEE in the germline V gene (reference sequence). The CDR3 here is CASSGTAGNTIYF. The CDR3 bases are TGTGCCAGCAGCGGGACAGCTGGAAACACCATATATTTT.

This CDR3 reads CASSVSGSYGYTF. The CDR3 DNA is TGTGCCAGCAGTGTTAGCGGTTCCTATGGCTACACCTTC. The chain links TRBV6-1 to TRBJ1-2, with D uncertain. The V gene's germline CDR1 is MNHNS and CDR2 SASEGT. V was trimmed by 4 bases and J by 4 bases, leaving 10 bases between them. CDR3 length: 13 amino acids.

V gene TRBV19 combines with J gene TRBJ1-5; D possibly corresponds to TRBD1 (6 bases). Germline assignment: CDR1 LNHDA and CDR2 SQIVND (reference sequence). Trimming removed 6 bases from V and 6 bases from J, with 15 bases in between. The CDR3 runs 14 residues. For the CDR3, the DNA is TGTGCCAGTAGGGCCGGGGGGGGCGGTCAGCCCCAGCATTTT. This codes for CASRAGGGGQPQHF.

This clone has just one count. This chain uses TRBV5-4 with TRBJ2-1; 14 bases match TRBD2. The V gene end was trimmed by 3 bases and the J gene end by 7 bases; junction bases not matched to a gene: 6. The CDR3 length is 16 residues. Per germline, CDR1 SGHNT and CDR2 YYREEE (reference sequence). The CDR3 loop is CASSWGTSGSGNEQFF. DNA for the CDR3: TGTGCCAGCAGCTGGGGGACTAGCGGGAGTGGGAATGAGCAGTTCTTC.

The chain recombines TRBV30 with TRBJ2-1; unclear D gene. Germline V gives CDR1 GTSNPN, CDR2 SVGIG (reference sequence). The CDR3 covers 13 residues. V was pared by 0 bases and J by 13 bases, with 16 bases between. The CDR3 sequence: CAWSVSVSVPQFF. As DNA, the CDR3 is TGTGCCTGGAGTGTAAGTGTGTCGGTCCCCCAGTTCTTC.

The chain has TRBV6-6 and TRBJ2-7, with 12 bases matching TRBD2. Germline CDR1 MNHNY, CDR2 SVGAGI (reference sequence). The trim removed 5 bases at V and 0 bases at J, leaving 5 bases unmatched. The CDR3 is 16 residues long. The CDR3 reads CASSIASGRASYEQYF. The DNA of the CDR3 is TGTGCCAGCAGTATCGCTAGCGGGAGGGCCTCCTACGAGCAGTACTTC.

The chain couples TRBV7-6 to TRBJ2-4, with 10 bases fitting TRBD2. Germline loops: CDR1 SGHVS, CDR2 FNYEAQ. The J segment lost 13 bases and the V segment lost 5 bases, leaving 8 bases of the junction unmatched. The CDR3 extends over 13 amino acids. The DNA for the CDR3 is TGTGCCAGCAGCCCGGGGCCACTAGCGGGACAGTACTTC. Its translation: CASSPGPLAGQYF. Supplemented by reference TRBV7-6 and TRBJ2-4, the full variable domain reads GAGVSQSPRYKVTKRGQDVALRCDPISGHVSLYWYRQALGQGPEFLTYFNYEAQQDKSGLPNDRFSAERPEGSISTLTIQRTEQRDSAMYRCASSPGPLAGQYFGAGTRLSVL.

The chain carries TRBV5-5 and TRBJ1-5; TRBD1 aligns across 10 bases. V shed 3 bases and J 4 bases; nucleotides not matched to a gene: 7. Germline V gene lookup returns CDR1 SGHKS and CDR2 YYEKEE (reference sequence). The CDR3 consists of 16 residues. The CDR3 is CASSSDRGISNQPQHF. The CDR3 nucleotides read TGTGCCAGCAGCTCGGACAGGGGGATTTCTAATCAGCCCCAGCATTTT.

The V call is TRBV19, the J call TRBJ1-6; D not certain. From germline, CDR1 is LNHDA and CDR2 SQIVND (reference sequence). The CDR3 totals 13 residues. The ends were cut back, 4 bases at V and 7 bases at J, with 8 bases in the middle. The CDR3 region is CASSTKQNSPLHF. The CDR3 DNA sequence: TGTGCCAGTAGTACTAAACAGAATTCACCCCTCCACTTT.

This sequence joins TRBV6-1 and TRBJ2-3; 11 bases align to TRBD1. V lost 6 bases to trimming and J lost 6 bases; unmatched junction nucleotides: 8. Germline V gene sequence: CDR1 MNHNS, CDR2 SASEGT. The CDR3 contains 15 residues. The CDR3 coding sequence is TGTGCCAGCAGCCAAAAAGGGACAGGGGGGGATACGCAGTATTTT. Protein product: CASSQKGTGGDTQYF.

This chain links TRBV5-1 with TRBJ1-1; 8 bases are a match to TRBD1. This CDR3 spans 17 amino acids. The V gene end was trimmed by 0 bases and the J gene end by 0 bases; junction bases not matched to a gene: 7. CDR1 is SGHRS and CDR2 is YFSETQ in the germline V gene. The CDR3 DNA reads TGCGCCAGCAGCTTGGGGTGGACAGGGTCGATGAACACTGAAGCTTTCTTT. It encodes CASSLGWTGSMNTEAFF.